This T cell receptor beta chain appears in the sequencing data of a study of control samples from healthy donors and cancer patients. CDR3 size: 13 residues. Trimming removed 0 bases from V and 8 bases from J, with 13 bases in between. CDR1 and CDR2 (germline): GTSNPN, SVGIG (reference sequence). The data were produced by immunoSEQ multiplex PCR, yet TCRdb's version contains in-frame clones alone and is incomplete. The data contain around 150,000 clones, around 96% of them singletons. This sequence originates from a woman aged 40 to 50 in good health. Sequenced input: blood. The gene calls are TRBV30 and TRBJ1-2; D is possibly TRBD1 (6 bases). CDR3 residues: CAWSVNRDGGYTF. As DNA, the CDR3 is TGTGCCTGGAGTGTGAACAGGGATGGCGGCTACACCTTC. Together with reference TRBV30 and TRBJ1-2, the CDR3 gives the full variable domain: SQTIHQWPATLVQPVGSPLSLECTVEGTSNPNLYWYRQAAGRGLQLLFYSVGIGQISSEVPQNLSASRPQDRQFILSSKKLLLSDSGFYLCAWSVNRDGGYTFGSGTRLTVV.